The 9 T cell receptor beta chains below come from one sample, sequenced in a study of T cell changes during pregnancy in multiple sclerosis. Repertoires were generated with immunoSEQ multiplex PCR, while TCRdb's copy carries only in-frame clones and drops some. The sample records over 60,000 clones, around 96% being singletons. Sequencing used CD8+ T cells from peripheral blood mononuclear cells, obtained after pregnancy. These receptors were collected from a female donor with multiple sclerosis, enrolled in a pregnancy study.

The genes are TRBV19 and TRBJ2-1, with D perhaps matching TRBD1 (5 bases). This CDR3 has 13 amino acids. V shed 8 bases and J shed 5 bases, with 13 bases lying between them. Germline assignment: CDR1 LNHDA and CDR2 SQIVND (reference sequence). The CDR3 loop reads CASGWTLNNEQFF. CDR3 bases: TGTGCCAGTGGATGGACATTGAACAATGAGCAGTTCTTC. The variable domain in full, with the rest retrieved from reference TRBV19 and TRBJ2-1, is DGGITQSPKYLFRKEGQNVTLSCEQNLNHDAMYWYRQDPGQGLRLIYYSQIVNDFQKGDIAEGYSVSREKKESFPLTVTSAQKNPTAFYLCASGWTLNNEQFFGPGTRLTVL.

This clone has more than one count but fewer than ten. This chain links TRBV20-1 with TRBJ1-1, with D possibly being TRBD1 (5 bases). Germline CDR1 is DFQATT and CDR2 is SNEGSKA (reference sequence). The CDR3 extends over 11 amino acids. Trimming stripped 8 bases from V and 3 bases from J, with 10 bases between. The CDR3 region has the DNA TGCAGTACGCCAGGGCACACTGAAGCTTTCTTT. Translated, it gives CSTPGHTEAFF.

V gene TRBV5-6 combines with J gene TRBJ2-7, with 8 bases lining up with TRBD2. The CDR3 has 14 residues. Trimming cost V 4 bases and J 5 bases; bases outside gene matches: 8. Germline CDR1 is SGHDT and CDR2 is YYEEEE. CDR3 DNA sequence: TGTGCCAGCAGCCCGGGAGGGAGTATCCACGAGCAGTACTTC. It specifies CASSPGGSIHEQYF.

The chain links TRBV27 to TRBJ2-3; 8 nucleotides line up with TRBD2. Germline lookup yields CDR1 MNHEY and CDR2 SMNVEV (reference sequence). Trimming cost V 4 bases and J 5 bases; bases outside gene matches: 5. CDR3 length: 14 residues. The CDR3 DNA reads TGTGCCAGCAGTTCTGGACTAGCAGGAGATACGCAGTATTTT. Residues: CASSSGLAGDTQYF.

The V and J genes are TRBV5-6 and TRBJ2-5; TRBD2 matches 8 bases. J lost 2 bases, V lost 0 bases, and 3 bases had no gene match. The CDR3 has 15 residues. The germline CDR1 and CDR2 sequences are SGHDT and YYEEEE. CDR3 loop: CASSLAGGAQETQYF. CDR3 nucleotide sequence: TGTGCCAGCAGCTTGGCCGGGGGGGCTCAAGAGACCCAGTACTTC.

The rearrangement links TRBV4-1 to TRBJ2-1; D gene unclear. The V end lost 2 bases, the J end lost 9 bases, and 8 bases lay between the germline ends. Germline assignment: CDR1 MGHRA and CDR2 YSYEKL. This CDR3 has 12 residues. The CDR3 DNA reads as TGCGCCAGCAGCCAATCATACGGTGAGCAGTTCTTC. As protein: CASSQSYGEQFF.

The rearrangement uses TRBV6-5 and TRBJ2-1; possibly TRBD2 for D (5 bases). Germline CDR1 is MNHEY and CDR2 is SVGAGI. The CDR3 sequence is 14 residues long. Trimming removed 2 bases at V and 8 bases at J, with 13 bases between. The CDR3: CASSYDRGGYEQFF. In DNA, the CDR3 is TGTGCCAGCAGTTACGACCGGGGTGGATATGAGCAGTTCTTC.

V gene TRBV28 combines with J gene TRBJ2-6, with a possible D match to TRBD2 (6 bases). Trimming stripped 6 bases from V and 2 bases from J, with 23 bases between. Germline-derived CDR1 and CDR2 are MDHEN and SYDVKM. The CDR3 spans 19 residues. Here the CDR3 reads CASSSPELIGSTGANVLTF. The CDR3 nucleotides are TGTGCCAGCAGCAGCCCCGAACTAATCGGGAGCACTGGGGCCAACGTCCTGACTTTC.

This chain joins TRBV6-5 and TRBJ2-5, with D uncertain. Trimming removed 5 bases from V and 0 bases from J, with 13 bases in between. Germline CDR1 is MNHEY and CDR2 is SVGAGI. This CDR3 is built from 15 residues. DNA of the CDR3: TGTGCCAGCAGTAAATCGATAGAGGACCAAGAGACCCAGTACTTC. It specifies CASSKSIEDQETQYF.